The 23 T cell receptor beta chains below come from one sample, sequenced in a study of blood T cells in healthy people across ages. Next came a second PCR, run for about 7 to 12 cycles, which used a sample-barcoded 5' primer along with a J-beta primer mix. Via MiXCR, TCRdb re-called the 5' RACE reads, giving one row per CDR3 protein. The table includes some 1.7 million distinct CDR3 sequences, 28% detected once. Material: blood. Receptor source: a woman in her twenties or thirties in good health.

A word on this clonotype: It is likely a read error, because the conserved phenylalanine at the end of the CDR3 is missing. The chain carries TRBV20-1 and TRBJ2-7; 11 bases align to TRBD2. Per the germline V gene, CDR1 is DFQATT and CDR2 is SNEGSKA (reference sequence). Trimming removed 6 bases from V and 6 bases from J; junction bases left unmatched: 13. The CDR3 is made up of 15 amino acids. CDR3 DNA: TGCAGTGCACGGGACAGAAGACTAGCGGGAAGCGAGCAGTACTGC. The encoded protein is CSARDRRLAGSEQYC.

This clonotype was counted a few times. The chain links TRBV12-3 or TRBV12-4 to TRBJ1-1; no definite D call. CDR3 size: 13 residues. Trimming took off 3 bases at V and 1 base at J, with 6 bases between the two ends. This chain's CDR3 is CASSFAQNTEAFF. CDR3 DNA sequence: TGTGCCAGCAGTTTTGCTCAGAACACTGAAGCTTTCTTT.

This clonotype was counted between two and nine times. This chain uses TRBV7-9 with TRBJ2-1; TRBD2 matches at 7 bases. The CDR3 consists of 14 residues. With 11 bases clipped from V and 3 bases from J, the junction kept 10 bases outside the gene matches. Germline CDR1 reads SEHNR; CDR2 reads FQNEAQ (reference sequence). CDR3 sequence reads: CARASGQNYNEQFF. The CDR3 DNA reads TGTGCCCGGGCTAGCGGACAAAACTACAATGAGCAGTTCTTC.

The chain has TRBV20-1 and TRBJ1-4; D unresolved. This CDR3 spans 15 amino acids. The germline CDR1 and CDR2 sequences are DFQATT and SNEGSKA (reference sequence). The V end lost 3 bases, the J end lost 7 bases, and 18 bases lay between the germline ends. CDR3 DNA sequence: TGCAGTGCTAGTATCGCGGGCTTTTTTCCTGAAAAACTGTTTTTT. Translated, it gives CSASIAGFFPEKLFF.

The gene calls are TRBV12-3 or TRBV12-4 and TRBJ1-5; D call uncertain. The CDR3 loop spans 12 amino acids. Deletions cut 2 bases from V and 6 bases from J, with 5 bases between. As DNA, the CDR3 is TGTGCCAGCAGTTTACAGGTTCAGCCCCAGCATTTT. Translated, it gives CASSLQVQPQHF.

The CDR3 DNA sequence: TGTGCCACCAGCCGTGGGGGGACGGAGACCCAGTACTTC. Translating gives CATSRGGTETQYF. The chain joins TRBV15 to TRBJ2-5, with D maybe TRBD2 (6 bases). The CDR3 extends over 13 amino acids. Germline CDR1 and CDR2: LNHNV and YYDKDF (reference sequence). V lost 5 bases to trimming and J lost 5 bases, with 12 bases between them.

V usage is TRBV27 and J usage is TRBJ2-6, with 11 bases aligning to TRBD1. With V trimmed by 3 bases and J by 2 bases, 12 bases remained unmatched. The V gene's germline CDR1 is MNHEY and CDR2 SMNVEV (reference sequence). The CDR3 is 20 amino acids. The CDR3 here is CASSLYYSGTGGAGANVLTF. The CDR3 DNA reads as TGTGCCAGCAGTTTGTATTACTCCGGGACAGGGGGTGCTGGGGCCAACGTCCTGACTTTC.

The table lists this clonotype with a few counts. The gene calls are TRBV7-8 and TRBJ1-1; D unresolved. Trimming took 0 bases from V and 11 from J, leaving 10 bases between them. CDR3 length: 12 residues. The germline V gene has CDR1 SGHVS and CDR2 FQNEAQ. The CDR3 DNA reads TGTGCCAGCAGCTTAGCCGCGGCTAGGGCTTTCTTT. It yields the protein CASSLAAARAFF.

Of note for this clonotype: At one end, the junction sequence differs from germline, possibly due to a read error. This chain connects TRBV25-1 to TRBJ1-1, with TRBD1 as a possible D gene (5 bases). Germline CDR1 is MGHDK and CDR2 is SYGVNS. This CDR3 is built from 14 residues. The CDR3 loop reads CAGSEYRGNTEAFF. The CDR3 nucleotides read TGTGCCGGCAGTGAATATAGGGGGAACACTGAAGCTTTCTTT. Full variable domain (outside the CDR3, taken from reference TRBV25-1 and TRBJ1-1): EADIYQTPRYLVIGTGKKITLECSQTMGHDKMYWYQQDPGMELHLIHYSYGVNSTEKGDLSSESTVSRIRTEHFPLTLESARPSHTSQYLCAGSEYRGNTEAFFGQGTRLTVV.

This clonotype was counted only a few times. The genes are TRBV6-1 and TRBJ2-1; D gene ambiguous. The length of the CDR3 is 12 residues. With 7 bases removed from V and 5 bases from J, the gap between germline ends came to 9 bases. Germline assignment: CDR1 MNHNS and CDR2 SASEGT. In DNA form, the CDR3 reads TGTGCCAGCAAGGCAGAAAACAATGAGCAGTTCTTC. Translating it yields CASKAENNEQFF.

This clonotype has a handful of counts. J is TRBJ2-1 and V is TRBV12-3 or TRBV12-4; 8 positions agree with TRBD2. CDR3 length: 14 residues. V was pared by 4 bases and J by 9 bases, with 8 bases of the junction left unmatched. The CDR3 loop is CASSSLGTRAEQFF. The DNA for the CDR3 is TGTGCCAGCAGTTCCCTCGGGACTAGGGCTGAGCAGTTCTTC.

This clonotype was counted only a few times. The chain combines TRBV5-1 with TRBJ2-5; D might be TRBD2 (5 bases). Germline V gene sequence: CDR1 SGHRS, CDR2 YFSETQ. Trimming removed 0 bases at V and 7 bases at J, with 13 bases between. CDR3 size: 14 residues. CDR3 in amino acids: CASSLESGSGTQYF. The CDR3 DNA reads as TGCGCCAGCAGCTTGGAGTCGGGGAGCGGGACCCAGTACTTC.

The chain combines TRBV7-9 with TRBJ1-4; the match to TRBD1 covers 7 bases. The germline V gene encodes CDR1 SEHNR and CDR2 FQNEAQ (reference sequence). The CDR3 sequence is 15 residues long. V shed 3 bases and J 5 bases; nucleotides not matched to a gene: 6. The CDR3 DNA reads TGTGCCAGCAGCTTCCTACAGGGGCGAAATGAAAAACTGTTTTTT. Residues: CASSFLQGRNEKLFF.

Many counts were recorded for this clonotype. The CDR3 loop is CSVGGTSISYNEQFF. The DNA of the CDR3 is TGCAGTGTTGGGGGGACTAGTATTTCCTACAATGAGCAGTTCTTC. V gene TRBV20-1 combines with J gene TRBJ2-1; 8 nucleotides align to TRBD2. The ends lost 7 bases at V and 1 base at J; junction bases unmatched: 9. Germline V CDR1 and CDR2: DFQATT, SNEGSKA (reference sequence). This CDR3 is 15 amino acids long.

Points on this clonotype: Given the absence of the conserved phenylalanine or tryptophan at the CDR3 end, a read error is likely. The chain links TRBV7-8 to TRBJ2-1, with 9 bases aligning to TRBD2. The CDR3 is made up of 15 amino acids. J was trimmed by 1 base and V by 8 bases; bases with no gene match: 6. Germline V gene lookup returns CDR1 SGHVS and CDR2 FQNEAQ. The CDR3, as DNA: TGTGCCAGCGGCCCCCTAGCGGGATCCTACAATGAGCAGTTCCTC. Its translation: CASGPLAGSYNEQFL.

This clonotype was seen many times. The genes are TRBV6-6 and TRBJ2-5, with 9 bases identical to TRBD2. Looked up from germline, CDR1 is MNHNY and CDR2 is SVGAGI (reference sequence). This CDR3 has 14 amino acids. V was pared by 6 bases and J by 4 bases, with 6 bases of the junction left unmatched. CDR3 residues: CASSAGGPGETQYF. The DNA of the CDR3 is TGTGCCAGCAGCGCGGGAGGGCCGGGAGAGACCCAGTACTTC.

This clonotype showed up just a few times. The rearrangement joins TRBV4-1 to TRBJ2-7; D remains unclear. CDR1 is MGHRA, CDR2 YSYEKL, per germline. V gave up 0 bases and J gave up 6 bases, with 9 bases separating them. CDR3 length equals 13 residues. CDR3 DNA: TGCGCCAGCAGCCAAGATACAGACCGCGAGCAGTACTTC. Translated: CASSQDTDREQYF.

The chain employs TRBV14 and TRBJ1-4; D is unresolved. The CDR3 runs 13 residues. Trimming pared 4 bases from V and 6 bases from J, leaving 9 bases between. Germline CDR1 is SGHDN and CDR2 is FVKESK. The CDR3 here is CASSPELDEKLFF. The CDR3, as DNA: TGTGCCAGCAGCCCAGAATTAGATGAAAAACTGTTTTTT.

This clonotype has more than one count but fewer than ten. The chain joins TRBV5-1 to TRBJ2-1; 9 bases are shared with TRBD2. Germline loops: CDR1 SGHRS, CDR2 YFSETQ. The trim removed 4 bases at V and 4 bases at J, leaving 9 bases unmatched. This CDR3 has 16 amino acids. CDR3 sequence reads: CASSLTAGGPYNEQFF. In DNA form, the CDR3 reads TGCGCCAGCAGCCTGACAGCGGGAGGACCTTACAATGAGCAGTTCTTC.

This clonotype was recorded a few times. This chain links TRBV6-6 with TRBJ1-2; D is undetermined. CDR1 and CDR2 (germline): MNHNY, SVGAGI (reference sequence). Between the trimmed V and J ends, which lost 7 bases and 5 bases, there was a span of 17 bases. This CDR3 has 14 amino acids. CDR3 residues: CASNDPGTYYGYTF. CDR3 bases: TGTGCCAGCAACGATCCGGGCACTTATTATGGCTACACCTTC.

The J gene is TRBJ2-7, the V gene TRBV5-1; 10 nucleotides agree with TRBD2. Germline CDR1 SGHRS, CDR2 YFSETQ. J was trimmed by 0 bases and V by 5 bases; bases with no gene match: 5. CDR3 length: 15 residues. DNA for the CDR3: TGCGCCAGCAGAGGAGGACTAGCGGACTCCTACGAGCAGTACTTC. Protein: CASRGGLADSYEQYF. The full variable domain, completed using reference TRBV5-1 and TRBJ2-7, is KAGVTQTPRYLIKTRGQQVTLSCSPISGHRSVSWYQQTPGQGLQFLFEYFSETQRNKGNFPGRFSGRQFSNSRSEMNVSTLELGDSALYLCASRGGLADSYEQYFGPGTRLTVT.

The gene calls are TRBV2 and TRBJ1-5; the D gene is possibly TRBD1 (5 bases). V lost 7 bases to trimming and J lost 0 bases, with 7 bases between them. Germline values: CDR1 SNHLY, CDR2 FYNNEI. This CDR3 is 13 amino acids long. CDR3 sequence (DNA): TGTGCCAGCAAAGACAGTAGCAATCAGCCCCAGCATTTT. It yields the protein CASKDSSNQPQHF.

This clonotype was counted between two and nine times. This chain joins TRBV20-1 and TRBJ2-3; 8 nucleotides match TRBD1. Germline CDR1 and CDR2: DFQATT and SNEGSKA (reference sequence). The CDR3 is made up of 13 amino acids. V lost 5 bases, J lost 5 bases, and 6 bases stayed unmatched. The CDR3, as DNA: TGCAGTGCTCCTCAGGGGGCCGGAGATACGCAGTATTTT. Translated: CSAPQGAGDTQYF.